The entry below describes one TCR beta chain. Assay: immunoSEQ multiplex PCR; the TCRdb copy retains only in-frame clones and omits some. The sample yields some 60,000 clones, around 95% seen once. This CDR3 is 15 amino acids long. Germline CDR1 MRHNA, CDR2 SNTAGT. V lost 1 base to trimming and J lost 3 bases, with 11 bases between them. This entry comes from a study of cytomegalovirus exposure and HLA in healthy donors. The TCR sequence derives from a man aged 18 to 29 in good health and CMV-seropositive. The rearrangement uses TRBV6-4 and TRBJ2-3; weak D call: TRBD2 (6 bases). The sequenced material came from PBMCs. This CDR3 is CASSDWGGDTDTQYF. The CDR3, as DNA: TGTGCCAGCAGTGACTGGGGCGGGGATACAGATACGCAGTATTTT.